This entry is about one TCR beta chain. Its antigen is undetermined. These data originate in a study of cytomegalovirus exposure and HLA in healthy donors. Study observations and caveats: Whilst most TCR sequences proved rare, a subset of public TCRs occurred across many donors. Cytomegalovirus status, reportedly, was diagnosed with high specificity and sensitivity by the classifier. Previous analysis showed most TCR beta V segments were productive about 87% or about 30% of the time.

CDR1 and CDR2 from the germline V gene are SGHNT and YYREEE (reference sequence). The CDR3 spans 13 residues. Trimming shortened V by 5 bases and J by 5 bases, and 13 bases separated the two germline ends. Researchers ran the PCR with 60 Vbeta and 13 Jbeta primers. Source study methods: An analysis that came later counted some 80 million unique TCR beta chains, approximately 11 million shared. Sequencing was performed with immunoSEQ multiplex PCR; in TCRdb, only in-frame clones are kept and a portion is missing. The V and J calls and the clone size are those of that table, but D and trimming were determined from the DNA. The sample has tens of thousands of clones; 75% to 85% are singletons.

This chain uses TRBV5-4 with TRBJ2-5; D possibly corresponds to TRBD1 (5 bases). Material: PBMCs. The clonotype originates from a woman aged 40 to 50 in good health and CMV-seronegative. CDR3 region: CASRSGQRETQYF. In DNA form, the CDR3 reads TGTGCCAGCAGATCAGGACAACGGGAGACCCAGTACTTC.